The T cell receptor beta chain under discussion was sequenced for a study of blood T cell repertoires in COVID-19. Looking at the study overall: The samples span acute and convalescent COVID-19 from the United States, Italy and Spain. T cells, B-cell-depleted T cells, or PBMCs supplied cDNA or gDNA.

Original analysis: Nucleated cell number was recorded as an estimate derived from reference gene primer amplification. Sequencing used immunoSEQ multiplex PCR; TCRdb keeps in-frame clones, though not all of them. Clonal size and the V and J genes are those of that table, whereas D and trimming came from the DNA. The data contain 150,000 to 200,000 clones, roughly 88% of them singletons. Trimming took 4 bases from V and 4 from J, leaving 14 bases between them. The CDR3 is 14 residues long. Germline lookup yields CDR1 MNHEY and CDR2 SVGEGT. This TCR was sampled from a woman aged 55-70 years with acute or convalescent COVID-19. The source material was peripheral blood. The V gene is TRBV6-2 or TRBV6-3, the J gene TRBJ2-7; weak D call: TRBD1 (6 bases). CDR3 in DNA: TGTGCCAGCAGTTCTCCCCAGGACAGTTACGAGCAGTACTTC. Translating it yields CASSSPQDSYEQYF.